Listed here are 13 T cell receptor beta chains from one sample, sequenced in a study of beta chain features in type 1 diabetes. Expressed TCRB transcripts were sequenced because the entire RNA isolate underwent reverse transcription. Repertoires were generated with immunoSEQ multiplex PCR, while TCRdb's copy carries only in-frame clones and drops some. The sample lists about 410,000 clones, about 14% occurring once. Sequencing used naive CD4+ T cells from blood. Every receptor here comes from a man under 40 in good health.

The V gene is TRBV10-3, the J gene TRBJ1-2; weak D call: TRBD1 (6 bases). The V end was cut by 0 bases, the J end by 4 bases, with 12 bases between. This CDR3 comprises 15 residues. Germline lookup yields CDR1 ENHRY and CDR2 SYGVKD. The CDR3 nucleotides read TGTGCCATCAGTGAGTCTGGACAGTCGGCCTATGGCTACACCTTC. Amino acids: CAISESGQSAYGYTF.

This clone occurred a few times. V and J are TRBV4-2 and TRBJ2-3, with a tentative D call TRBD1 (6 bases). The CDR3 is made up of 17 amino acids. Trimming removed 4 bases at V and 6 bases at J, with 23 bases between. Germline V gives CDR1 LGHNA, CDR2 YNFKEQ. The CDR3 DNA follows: TGTGCCAGCAGCCGCGGGCCAGGGGAAACTCAAGGGGATACGCAGTATTTT. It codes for CASSRGPGETQGDTQYF.

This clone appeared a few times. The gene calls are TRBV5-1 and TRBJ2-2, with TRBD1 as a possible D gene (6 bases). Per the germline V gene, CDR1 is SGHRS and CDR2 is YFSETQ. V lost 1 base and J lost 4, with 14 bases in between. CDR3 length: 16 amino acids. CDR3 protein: CASSLMGGRGTGELFF. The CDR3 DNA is TGCGCCAGCAGCTTGATGGGCGGCAGGGGCACCGGGGAGCTGTTTTTT.

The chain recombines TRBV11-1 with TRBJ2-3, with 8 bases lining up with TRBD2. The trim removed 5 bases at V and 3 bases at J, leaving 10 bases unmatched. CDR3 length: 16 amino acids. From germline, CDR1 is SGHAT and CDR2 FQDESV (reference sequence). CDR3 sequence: CASSQTRASGTDTQYF. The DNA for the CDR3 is TGTGCCAGCAGCCAAACGAGGGCTAGCGGGACAGATACGCAGTATTTT. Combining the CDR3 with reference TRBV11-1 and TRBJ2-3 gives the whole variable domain EAEVAQSPRYKITEKSQAVAFWCDPISGHATLYWYRQILGQGPELLVQFQDESVVDDSQLPKDRFSAERLKGVDSTLKIQPAELGDSAMYLCASSQTRASGTDTQYFGPGTRLTVL.

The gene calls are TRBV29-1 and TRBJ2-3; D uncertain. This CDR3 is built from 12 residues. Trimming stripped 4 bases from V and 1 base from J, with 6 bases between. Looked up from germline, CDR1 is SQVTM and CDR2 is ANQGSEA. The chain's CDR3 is CSVGKGTDTQYF. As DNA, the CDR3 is TGCAGCGTTGGAAAGGGCACAGATACGCAGTATTTT.

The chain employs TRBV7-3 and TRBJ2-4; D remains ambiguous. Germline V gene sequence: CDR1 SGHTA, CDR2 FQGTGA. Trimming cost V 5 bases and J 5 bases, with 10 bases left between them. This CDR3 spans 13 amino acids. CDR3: CASSPGPQNIQYF. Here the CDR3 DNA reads TGTGCCAGCAGCCCCGGTCCGCAAAACATTCAGTACTTC.

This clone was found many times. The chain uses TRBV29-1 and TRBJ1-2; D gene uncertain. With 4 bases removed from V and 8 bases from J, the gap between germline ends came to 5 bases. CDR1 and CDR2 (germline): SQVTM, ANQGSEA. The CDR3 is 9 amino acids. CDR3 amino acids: CSVVSGYTF. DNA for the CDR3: TGCAGCGTTGTTTCCGGCTACACCTTC.

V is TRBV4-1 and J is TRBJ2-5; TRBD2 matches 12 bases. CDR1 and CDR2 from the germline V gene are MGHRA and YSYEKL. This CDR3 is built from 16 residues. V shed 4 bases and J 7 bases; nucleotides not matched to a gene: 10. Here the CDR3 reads CASSLRLAGDRGTQYF. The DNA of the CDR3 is TGCGCCAGCAGCCTTCGACTAGCGGGGGACCGGGGGACCCAGTACTTC.

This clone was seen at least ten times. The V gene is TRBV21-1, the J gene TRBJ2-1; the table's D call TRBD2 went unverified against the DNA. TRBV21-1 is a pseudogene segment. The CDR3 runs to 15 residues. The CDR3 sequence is CASSRAGRSYNEQFF. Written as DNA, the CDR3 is TGTGCCAGCAGCAGGGCGGGGCGCTCCTACAATGAGCAGTTCTTC.

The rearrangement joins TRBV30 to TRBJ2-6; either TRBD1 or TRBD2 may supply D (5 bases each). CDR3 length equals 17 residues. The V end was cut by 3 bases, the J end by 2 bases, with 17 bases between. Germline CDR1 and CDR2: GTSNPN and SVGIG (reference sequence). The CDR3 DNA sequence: TGTGCCTGGAGGAGGGGCGTCGCCTTAGCTGGGGCCAACGTCCTGACTTTC. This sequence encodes CAWRRGVALAGANVLTF.

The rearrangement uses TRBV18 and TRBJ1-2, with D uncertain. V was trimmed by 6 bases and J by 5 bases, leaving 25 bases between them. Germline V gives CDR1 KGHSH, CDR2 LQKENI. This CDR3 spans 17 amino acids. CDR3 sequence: CASSPAAGNSLIYGYTF. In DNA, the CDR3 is TGTGCCAGCTCCCCTGCGGCCGGGAACTCTCTCATTTATGGCTACACCTTC.

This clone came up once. The CDR3 sequence is CASSFSGLAGAYTGELFF. The CDR3 DNA is TGTGCCAGCAGCTTTAGCGGTCTAGCGGGGGCTTACACCGGGGAGCTGTTTTTT. The chain is built from TRBV7-2 and TRBJ2-2, with 10 positions matching TRBD2. From germline, CDR1 is SGHTA and CDR2 FQGNSA. Trimming at V came to 3 bases and at J to 3 bases, leaving 10 bases not matched to a gene. This CDR3 is 18 amino acids long.

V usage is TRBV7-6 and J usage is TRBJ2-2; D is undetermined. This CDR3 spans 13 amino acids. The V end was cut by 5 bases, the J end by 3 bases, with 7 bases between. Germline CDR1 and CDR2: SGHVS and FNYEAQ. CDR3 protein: CASSQIDTGELFF. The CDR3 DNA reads TGTGCCAGCAGCCAAATAGACACCGGGGAGCTGTTTTTT.